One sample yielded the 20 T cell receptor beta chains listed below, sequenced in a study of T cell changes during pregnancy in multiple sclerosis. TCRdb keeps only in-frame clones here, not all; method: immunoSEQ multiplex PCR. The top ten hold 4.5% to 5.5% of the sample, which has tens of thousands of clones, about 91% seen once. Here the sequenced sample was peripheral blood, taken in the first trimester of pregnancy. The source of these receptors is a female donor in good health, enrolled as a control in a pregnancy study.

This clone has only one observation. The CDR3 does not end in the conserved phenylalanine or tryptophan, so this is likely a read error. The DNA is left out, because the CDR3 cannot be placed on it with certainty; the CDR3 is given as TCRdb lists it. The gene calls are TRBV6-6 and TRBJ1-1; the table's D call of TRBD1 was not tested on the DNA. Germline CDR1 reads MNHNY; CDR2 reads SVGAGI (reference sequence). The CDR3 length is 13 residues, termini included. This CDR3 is CASSFAGDRLVNS.

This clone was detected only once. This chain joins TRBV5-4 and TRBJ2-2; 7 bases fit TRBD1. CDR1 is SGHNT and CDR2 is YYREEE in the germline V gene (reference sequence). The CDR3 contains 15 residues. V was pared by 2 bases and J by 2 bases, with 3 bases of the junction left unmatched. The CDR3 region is CASSFRGPNTGELFF. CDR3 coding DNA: TGTGCCAGCAGCTTTAGGGGGCCAAACACCGGGGAGCTGTTTTTT.

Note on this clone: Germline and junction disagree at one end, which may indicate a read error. DNA for the CDR3: TGTGCCAGCAGTGGAACAGGGGAACACACTGAAACTTTCTTT. It codes for CASSGTGEHTETFF. The chain joins TRBV6-4 to TRBJ1-1; the match to TRBD1 covers 7 bases. Germline V gene data show CDR1 as MRHNA and CDR2 as SNTAGT. The CDR3 consists of 14 residues.

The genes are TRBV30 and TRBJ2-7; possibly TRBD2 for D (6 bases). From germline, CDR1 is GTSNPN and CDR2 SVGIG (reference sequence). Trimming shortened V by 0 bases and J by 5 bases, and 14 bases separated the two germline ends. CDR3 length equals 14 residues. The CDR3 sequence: CAWSVAGFTHEQYF. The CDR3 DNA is TGTGCCTGGAGTGTGGCGGGATTCACCCACGAGCAGTACTTC.

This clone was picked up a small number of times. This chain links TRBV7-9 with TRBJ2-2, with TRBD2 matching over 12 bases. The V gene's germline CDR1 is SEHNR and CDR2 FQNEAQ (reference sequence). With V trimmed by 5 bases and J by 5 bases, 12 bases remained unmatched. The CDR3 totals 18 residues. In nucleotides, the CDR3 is TGTGCCAGCAGCGATCTATTGACTAGCGGGAGTGATACCGGGGAGCTGTTTTTT. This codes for CASSDLLTSGSDTGELFF.

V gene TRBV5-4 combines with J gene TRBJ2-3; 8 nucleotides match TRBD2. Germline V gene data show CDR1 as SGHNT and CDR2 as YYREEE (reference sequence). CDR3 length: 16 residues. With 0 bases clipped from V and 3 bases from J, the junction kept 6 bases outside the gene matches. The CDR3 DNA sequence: TGTGCCAGCAGCTTGGAGGTCGGGGGGGGGACAGATACGCAGTATTTT. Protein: CASSLEVGGGTDTQYF.

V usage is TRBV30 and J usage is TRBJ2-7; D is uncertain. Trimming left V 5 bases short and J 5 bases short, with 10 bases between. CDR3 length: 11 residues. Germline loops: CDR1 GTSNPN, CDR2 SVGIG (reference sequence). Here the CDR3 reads CAWGKLDEQYF. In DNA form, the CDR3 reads TGTGCCTGGGGTAAACTGGACGAGCAGTACTTC.

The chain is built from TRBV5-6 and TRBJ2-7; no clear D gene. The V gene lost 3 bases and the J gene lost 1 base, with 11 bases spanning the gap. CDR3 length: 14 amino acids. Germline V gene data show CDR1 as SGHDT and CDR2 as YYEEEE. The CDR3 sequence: CASSSLAESYEQYF. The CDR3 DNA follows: TGTGCCAGCAGCTCCCTTGCGGAGTCCTACGAGCAGTACTTC.

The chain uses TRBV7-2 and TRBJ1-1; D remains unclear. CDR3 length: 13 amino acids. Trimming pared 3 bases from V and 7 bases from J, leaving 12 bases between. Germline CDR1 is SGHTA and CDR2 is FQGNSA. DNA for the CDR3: TGTGCCAGCAGCTTTCGGGCCGGGATTGAAGCTTTCTTT. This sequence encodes CASSFRAGIEAFF.

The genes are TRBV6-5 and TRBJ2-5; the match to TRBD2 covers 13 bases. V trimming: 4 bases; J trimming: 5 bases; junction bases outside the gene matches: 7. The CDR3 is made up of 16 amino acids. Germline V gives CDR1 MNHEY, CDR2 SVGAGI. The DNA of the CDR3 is TGTGCCAGCAGTTCGGGACTAGCGGGGCCTCTGGAGACCCAGTACTTC. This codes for CASSSGLAGPLETQYF.

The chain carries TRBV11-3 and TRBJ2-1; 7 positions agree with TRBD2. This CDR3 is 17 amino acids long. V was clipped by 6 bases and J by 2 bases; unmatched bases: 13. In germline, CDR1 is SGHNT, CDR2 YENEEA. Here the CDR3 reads CASRKGEGFETYNEQFF. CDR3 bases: TGTGCCAGCAGAAAAGGGGAGGGGTTCGAGACCTACAATGAGCAGTTCTTC.

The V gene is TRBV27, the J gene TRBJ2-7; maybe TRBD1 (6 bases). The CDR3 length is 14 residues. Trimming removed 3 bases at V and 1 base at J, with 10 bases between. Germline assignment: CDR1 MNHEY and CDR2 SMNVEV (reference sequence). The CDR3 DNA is TGTGCCAGCAGTTTCCGGGACAATTCCTACGAGCAGTACTTC. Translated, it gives CASSFRDNSYEQYF.

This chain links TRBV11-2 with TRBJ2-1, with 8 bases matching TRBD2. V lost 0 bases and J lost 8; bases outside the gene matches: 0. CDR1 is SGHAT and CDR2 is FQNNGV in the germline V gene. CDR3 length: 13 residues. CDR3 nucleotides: TGTGCCAGCAGCTTAGAGACTAGCGATGAGCAGTTCTTC. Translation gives CASSLETSDEQFF. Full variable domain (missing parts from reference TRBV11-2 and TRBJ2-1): EAGVAQSPRYKIIEKRQSVAFWCNPISGHATLYWYQQILGQGPKLLIQFQNNGVVDDSQLPKDRFSAERLKGVDSTLKIQPAKLEDSAVYLCASSLETSDEQFFGPGTRLTVL.

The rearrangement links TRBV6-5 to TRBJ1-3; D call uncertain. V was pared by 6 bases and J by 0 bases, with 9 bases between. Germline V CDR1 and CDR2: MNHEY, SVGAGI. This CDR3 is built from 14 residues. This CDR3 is CASSSGASGNTIYF. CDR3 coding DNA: TGTGCCAGCAGCTCGGGAGCCTCTGGAAACACCATATATTTT.

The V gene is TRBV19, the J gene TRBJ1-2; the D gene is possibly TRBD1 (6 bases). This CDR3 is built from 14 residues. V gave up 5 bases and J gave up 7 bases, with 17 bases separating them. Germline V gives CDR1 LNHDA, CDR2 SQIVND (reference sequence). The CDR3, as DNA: TGTGCCAGTAGTTGGCGGGGGGGCGCCCTTGGCTACACCTTC. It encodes CASSWRGGALGYTF. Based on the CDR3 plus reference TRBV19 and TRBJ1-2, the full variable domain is DGGITQSPKYLFRKEGQNVTLSCEQNLNHDAMYWYRQDPGQGLRLIYYSQIVNDFQKGDIAEGYSVSREKKESFPLTVTSAQKNPTAFYLCASSWRGGALGYTFGSGTRLTVV.

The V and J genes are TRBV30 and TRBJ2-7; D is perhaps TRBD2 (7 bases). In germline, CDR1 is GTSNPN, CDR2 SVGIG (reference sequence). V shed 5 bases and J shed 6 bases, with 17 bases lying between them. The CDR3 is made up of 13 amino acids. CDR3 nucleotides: TGTGCCTGGCTAATCCCGGGGGGCGCCGAGCAGTACTTC. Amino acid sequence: CAWLIPGGAEQYF.

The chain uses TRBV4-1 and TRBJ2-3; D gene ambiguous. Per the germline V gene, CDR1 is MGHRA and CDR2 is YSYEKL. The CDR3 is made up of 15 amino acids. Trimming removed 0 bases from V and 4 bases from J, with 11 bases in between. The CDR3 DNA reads TGCGCCAGCAGCCAAGATCTTATAGCCCCAGATACGCAGTATTTT. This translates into CASSQDLIAPDTQYF.

The CDR3 sequence is CASSPLGTSETFTGELFF. CDR3 coding DNA: TGTGCCAGCTCACCTTTGGGGACTAGCGAGACGTTCACCGGGGAGCTGTTTTTT. V usage is TRBV18 and J usage is TRBJ2-2; TRBD2 aligns across 10 bases. In germline, CDR1 is KGHSH, CDR2 LQKENI. V shed 3 bases, J shed 4 bases, and the junction held 11 bases outside the gene matches. The length of the CDR3 is 18 residues.

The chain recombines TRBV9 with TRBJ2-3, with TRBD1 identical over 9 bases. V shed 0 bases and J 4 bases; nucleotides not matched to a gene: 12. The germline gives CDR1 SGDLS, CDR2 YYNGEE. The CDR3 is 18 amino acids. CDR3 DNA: TGTGCCAGCAGCGTAGGACGGGGACAGGGACTTTTGGCAGATACGCAGTATTTT. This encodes CASSVGRGQGLLADTQYF.

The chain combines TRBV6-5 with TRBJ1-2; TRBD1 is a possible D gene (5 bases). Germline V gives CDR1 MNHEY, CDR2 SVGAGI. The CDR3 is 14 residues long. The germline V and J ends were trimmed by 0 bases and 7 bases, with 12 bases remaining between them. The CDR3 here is CASSYSGRQFGYTF. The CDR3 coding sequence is TGTGCCAGCAGTTACTCGGGGCGACAGTTTGGCTACACCTTC.